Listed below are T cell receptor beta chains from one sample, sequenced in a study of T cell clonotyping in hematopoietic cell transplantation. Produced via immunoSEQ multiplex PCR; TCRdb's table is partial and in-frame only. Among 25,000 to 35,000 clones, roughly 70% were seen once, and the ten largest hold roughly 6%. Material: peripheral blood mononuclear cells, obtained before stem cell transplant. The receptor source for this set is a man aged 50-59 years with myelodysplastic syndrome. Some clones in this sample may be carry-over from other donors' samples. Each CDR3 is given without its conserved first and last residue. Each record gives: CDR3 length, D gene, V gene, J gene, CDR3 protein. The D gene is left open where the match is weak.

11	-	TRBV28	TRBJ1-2	ASSLSGSYGYT
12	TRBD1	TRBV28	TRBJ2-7	ASHTPGQRYEQY
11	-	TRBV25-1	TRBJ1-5	ASSGQPNQPQH
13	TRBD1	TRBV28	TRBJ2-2	ASTPDRGDTGELF
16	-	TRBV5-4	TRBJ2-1	ASSLGALPGDRYNEQF
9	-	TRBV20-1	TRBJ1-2	SAEALYGYT
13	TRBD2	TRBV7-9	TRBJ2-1	ASSPGTRVYNEQF
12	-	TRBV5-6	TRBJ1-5	ASSFWGINQPQH
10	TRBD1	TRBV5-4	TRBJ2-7	ASSLTGDEQY
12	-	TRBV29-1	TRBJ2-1	SVELGRASNEQF
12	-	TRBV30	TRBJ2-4	AWSLGAPGNIQY
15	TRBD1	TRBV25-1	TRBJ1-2	ASSEYTNRGQKVGYT
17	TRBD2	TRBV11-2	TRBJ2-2	ASSFPGLAGAPNTGELF
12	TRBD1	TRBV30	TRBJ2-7	ACWGTGGGYEQY
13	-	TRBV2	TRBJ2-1	ASSEDPNSLNEQF
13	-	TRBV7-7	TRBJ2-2	ASSFLRASVRELF
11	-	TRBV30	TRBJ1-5	AWATDSNQPQH
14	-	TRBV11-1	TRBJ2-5	ASSFAPVGNQETQY
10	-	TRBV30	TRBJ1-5	AWSFSQGPQH
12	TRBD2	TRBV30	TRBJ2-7	AWSEAGRTYEQY
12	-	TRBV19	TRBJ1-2	ASRPPGTKYGYT
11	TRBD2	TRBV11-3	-	ASRASGSDEQY
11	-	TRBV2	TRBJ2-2	ASSIEGKGELF
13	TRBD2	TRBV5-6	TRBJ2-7	ASRFLGTTLYEQY
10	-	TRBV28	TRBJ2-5	ASSSTRETQY
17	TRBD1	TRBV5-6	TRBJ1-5	ASSLWTGGEWVSNQPQH
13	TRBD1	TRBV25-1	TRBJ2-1	ASSHRDRGQYEQF
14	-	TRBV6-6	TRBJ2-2	ASSGHSRGGTGELF
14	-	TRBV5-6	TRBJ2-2	ASSFSNDLNTGELF
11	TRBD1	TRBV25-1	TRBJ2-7	ASSRQGTYEQY
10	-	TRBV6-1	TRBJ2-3	ASSAWTDTQY
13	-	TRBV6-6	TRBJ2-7	ASSYQGPPVAEQY
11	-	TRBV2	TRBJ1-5	ASNEQGSQPQH